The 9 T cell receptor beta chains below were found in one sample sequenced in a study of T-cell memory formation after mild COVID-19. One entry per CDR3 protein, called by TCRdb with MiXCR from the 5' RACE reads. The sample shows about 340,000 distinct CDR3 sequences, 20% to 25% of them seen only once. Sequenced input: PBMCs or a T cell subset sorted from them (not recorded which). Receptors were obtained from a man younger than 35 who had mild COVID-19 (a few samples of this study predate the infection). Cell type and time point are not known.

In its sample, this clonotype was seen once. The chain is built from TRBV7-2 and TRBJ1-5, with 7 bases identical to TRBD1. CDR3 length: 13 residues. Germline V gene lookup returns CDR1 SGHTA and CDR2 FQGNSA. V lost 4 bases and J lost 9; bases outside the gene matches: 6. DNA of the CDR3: TGTGCCAGCAGCTCCCGACAGGGCACGCCCCAGCATTTT. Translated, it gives CASSSRQGTPQHF.

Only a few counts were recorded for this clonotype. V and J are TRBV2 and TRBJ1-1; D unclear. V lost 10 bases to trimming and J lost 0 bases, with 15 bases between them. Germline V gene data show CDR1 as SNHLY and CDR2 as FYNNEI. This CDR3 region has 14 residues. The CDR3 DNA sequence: TGTGCCACTAGACGGACGTTGATGAACACTGAAGCTTTCTTT. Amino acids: CATRRTLMNTEAFF.

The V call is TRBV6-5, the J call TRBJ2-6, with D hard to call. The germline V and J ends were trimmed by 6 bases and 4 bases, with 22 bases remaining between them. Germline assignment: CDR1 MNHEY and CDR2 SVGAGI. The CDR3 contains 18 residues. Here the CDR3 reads CASRISGVPPAGANVLTF. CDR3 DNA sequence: TGTGCCAGCAGGATCTCTGGGGTCCCGCCGGCCGGGGCCAACGTCCTGACTTTC.

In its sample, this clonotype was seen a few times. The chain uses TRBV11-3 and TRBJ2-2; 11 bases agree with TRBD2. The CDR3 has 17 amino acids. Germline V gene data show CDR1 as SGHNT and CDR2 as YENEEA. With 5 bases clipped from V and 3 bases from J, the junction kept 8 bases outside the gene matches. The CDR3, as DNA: TGTGCCAGCAGCCGGCTAGCGGGGGGCCCTCACACCGGGGAGCTGTTTTTT. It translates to CASSRLAGGPHTGELFF.

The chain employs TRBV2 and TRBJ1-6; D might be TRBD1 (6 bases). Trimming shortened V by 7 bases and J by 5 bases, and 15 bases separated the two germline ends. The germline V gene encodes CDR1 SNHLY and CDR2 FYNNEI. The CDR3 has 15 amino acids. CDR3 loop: CASTMQGRDNSPLHF. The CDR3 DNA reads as TGTGCCAGCACGATGCAGGGGCGGGATAATTCACCCCTCCACTTT.

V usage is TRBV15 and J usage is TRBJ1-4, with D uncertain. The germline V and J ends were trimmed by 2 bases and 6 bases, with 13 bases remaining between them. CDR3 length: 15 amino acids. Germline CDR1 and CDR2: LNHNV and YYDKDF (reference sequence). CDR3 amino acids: CATSRQQYGHEKLFF. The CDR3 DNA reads TGTGCCACCAGCAGACAACAGTACGGGCATGAAAAACTGTTTTTT.

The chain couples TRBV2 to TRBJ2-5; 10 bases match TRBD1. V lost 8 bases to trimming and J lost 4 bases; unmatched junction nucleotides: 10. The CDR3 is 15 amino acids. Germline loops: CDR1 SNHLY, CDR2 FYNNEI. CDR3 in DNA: TGTGCCAGCGGGGGACAGGGGATCTCAGGAGAGACCCAGTACTTC. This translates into CASGGQGISGETQYF.

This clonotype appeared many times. The CDR3 loop is CASSLERTENEQFF. The CDR3 DNA reads as TGTGCCAGCAGCTTAGAGAGGACAGAGAATGAGCAGTTCTTC. The genes are TRBV7-2 and TRBJ2-1; a possible D gene is TRBD1 (6 bases). This CDR3 has 14 amino acids. Germline V lookup: CDR1 SGHTA, CDR2 FQGNSA. Deletions cut 1 base from V and 7 bases from J, with 11 bases between.

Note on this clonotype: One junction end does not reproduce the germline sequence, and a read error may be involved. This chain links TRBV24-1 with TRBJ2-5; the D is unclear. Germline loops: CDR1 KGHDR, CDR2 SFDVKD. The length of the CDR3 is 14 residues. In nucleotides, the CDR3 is TGTGCCACCAGTTCCAGCAAGACCCAAGAGACACAGTACTTC. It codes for CATSSSKTQETQYF.